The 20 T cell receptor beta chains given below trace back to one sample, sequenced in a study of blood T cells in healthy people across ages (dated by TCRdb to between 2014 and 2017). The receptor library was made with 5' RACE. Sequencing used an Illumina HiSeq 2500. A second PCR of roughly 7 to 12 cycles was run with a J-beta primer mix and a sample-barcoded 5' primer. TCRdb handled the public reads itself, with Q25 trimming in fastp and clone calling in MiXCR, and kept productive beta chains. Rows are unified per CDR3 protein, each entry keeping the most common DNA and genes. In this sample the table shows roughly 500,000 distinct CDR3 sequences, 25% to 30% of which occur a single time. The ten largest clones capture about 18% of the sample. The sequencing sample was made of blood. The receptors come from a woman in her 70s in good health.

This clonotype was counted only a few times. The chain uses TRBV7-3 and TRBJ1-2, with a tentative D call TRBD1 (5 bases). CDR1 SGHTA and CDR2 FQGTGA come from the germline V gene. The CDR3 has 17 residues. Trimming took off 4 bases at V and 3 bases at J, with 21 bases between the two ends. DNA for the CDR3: TGTGCCAGCAGCTCCCGCTTCCCGGAACGGGACCACTATGGCTACACCTTC. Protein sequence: CASSSRFPERDHYGYTF. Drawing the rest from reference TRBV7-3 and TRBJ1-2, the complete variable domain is GAGVSQTPSNKVTEKGKYVELRCDPISGHTALYWYRQSLGQGPEFLIYFQGTGAADDSGLPNDRFFAVRPEGSVSTLKIQRTERGDSAVYLCASSSRFPERDHYGYTFGSGTRLTVV.

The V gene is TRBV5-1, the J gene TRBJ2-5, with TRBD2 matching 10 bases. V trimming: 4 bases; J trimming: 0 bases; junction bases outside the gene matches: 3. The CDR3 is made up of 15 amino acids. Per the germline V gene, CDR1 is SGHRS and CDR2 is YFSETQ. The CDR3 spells CASSIGTSDQETQYF. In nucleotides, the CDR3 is TGCGCCAGCAGCATCGGGACTAGCGACCAAGAGACCCAGTACTTC. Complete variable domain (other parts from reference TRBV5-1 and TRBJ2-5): KAGVTQTPRYLIKTRGQQVTLSCSPISGHRSVSWYQQTPGQGLQFLFEYFSETQRNKGNFPGRFSGRQFSNSRSEMNVSTLELGDSALYLCASSIGTSDQETQYFGPGTRLLVL.

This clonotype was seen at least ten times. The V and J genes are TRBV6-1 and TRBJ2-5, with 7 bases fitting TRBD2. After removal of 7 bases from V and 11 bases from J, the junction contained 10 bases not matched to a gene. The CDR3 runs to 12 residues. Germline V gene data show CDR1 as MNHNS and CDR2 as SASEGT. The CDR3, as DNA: TGTGCCAGCACCCTGGGCAGCGGGGAGCAGTACTTC. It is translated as CASTLGSGEQYF.

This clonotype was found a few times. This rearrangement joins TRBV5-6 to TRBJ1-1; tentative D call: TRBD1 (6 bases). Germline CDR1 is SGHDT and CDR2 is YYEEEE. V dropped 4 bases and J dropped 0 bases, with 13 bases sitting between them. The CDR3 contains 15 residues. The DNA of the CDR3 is TGTGCCAGCAGCAGTCCTGGGGGCTTGAACACTGAAGCTTTCTTT. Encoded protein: CASSSPGGLNTEAFF.

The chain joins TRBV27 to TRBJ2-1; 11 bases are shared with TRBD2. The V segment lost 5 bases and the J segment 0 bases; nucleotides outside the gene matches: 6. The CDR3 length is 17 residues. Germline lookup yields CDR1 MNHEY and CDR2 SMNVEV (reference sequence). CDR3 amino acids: CASSDLSGRDSYNEQFF. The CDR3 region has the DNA TGTGCCAGCAGTGACCTTAGCGGGAGGGACTCCTACAATGAGCAGTTCTTC.

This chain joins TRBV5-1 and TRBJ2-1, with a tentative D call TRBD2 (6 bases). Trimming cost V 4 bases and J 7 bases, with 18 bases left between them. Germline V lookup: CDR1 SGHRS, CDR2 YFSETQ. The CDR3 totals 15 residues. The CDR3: CASSLGIAAINEQFF. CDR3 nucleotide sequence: TGCGCCAGCAGCCTGGGAATAGCGGCTATAAATGAGCAGTTCTTC.

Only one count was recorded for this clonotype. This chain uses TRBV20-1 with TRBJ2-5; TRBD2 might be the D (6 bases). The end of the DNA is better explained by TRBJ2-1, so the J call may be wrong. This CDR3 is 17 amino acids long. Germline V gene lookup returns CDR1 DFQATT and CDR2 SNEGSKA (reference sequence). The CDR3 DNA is TGCAGTGCTAGAGATTGGAGGGGAGAGGGCACTTGGAATGAGCAGTTCTTC. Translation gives CSARDWRGEGTWNEQFF.

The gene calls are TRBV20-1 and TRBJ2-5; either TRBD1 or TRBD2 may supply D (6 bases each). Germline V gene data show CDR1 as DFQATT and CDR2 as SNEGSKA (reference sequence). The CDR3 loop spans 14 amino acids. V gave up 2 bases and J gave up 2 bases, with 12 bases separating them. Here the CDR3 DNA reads TGCAGTGCTAGACCCGGGGGCCCACAAGAGACCCAGTACTTC. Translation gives CSARPGGPQETQYF.

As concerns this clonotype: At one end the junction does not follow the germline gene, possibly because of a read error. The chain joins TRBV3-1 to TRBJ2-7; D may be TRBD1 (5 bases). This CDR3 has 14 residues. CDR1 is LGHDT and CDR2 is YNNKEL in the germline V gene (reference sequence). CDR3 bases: TGCGCCAGCAGCCTCTTGGACATTCCCTACGAGCAGTACTTC. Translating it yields CASSLLDIPYEQYF.

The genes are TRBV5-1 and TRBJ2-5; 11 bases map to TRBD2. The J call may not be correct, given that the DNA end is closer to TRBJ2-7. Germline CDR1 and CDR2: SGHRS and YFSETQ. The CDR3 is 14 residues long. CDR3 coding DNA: TGCGCCAGCGGGGATACTAGCGGGGGTTACGAGCAGTACTTC. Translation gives CASGDTSGGYEQYF.

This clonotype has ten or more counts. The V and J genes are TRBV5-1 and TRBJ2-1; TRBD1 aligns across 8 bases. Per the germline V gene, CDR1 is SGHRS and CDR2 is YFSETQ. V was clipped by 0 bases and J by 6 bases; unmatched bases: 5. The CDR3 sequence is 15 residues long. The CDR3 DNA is TGCGCCAGCAGCTTGGAAACAGGGGGAGGCAATGAGCAGTTCTTC. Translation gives CASSLETGGGNEQFF. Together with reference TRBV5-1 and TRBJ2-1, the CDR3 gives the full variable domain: KAGVTQTPRYLIKTRGQQVTLSCSPISGHRSVSWYQQTPGQGLQFLFEYFSETQRNKGNFPGRFSGRQFSNSRSEMNVSTLELGDSALYLCASSLETGGGNEQFFGPGTRLTVL.

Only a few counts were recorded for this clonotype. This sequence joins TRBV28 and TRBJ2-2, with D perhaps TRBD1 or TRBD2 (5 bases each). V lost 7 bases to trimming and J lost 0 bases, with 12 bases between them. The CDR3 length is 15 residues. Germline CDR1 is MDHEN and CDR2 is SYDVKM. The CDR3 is CASKEVGANTGELFF. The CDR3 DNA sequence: TGTGCCAGCAAGGAGGTGGGGGCGAACACCGGGGAGCTGTTTTTT.

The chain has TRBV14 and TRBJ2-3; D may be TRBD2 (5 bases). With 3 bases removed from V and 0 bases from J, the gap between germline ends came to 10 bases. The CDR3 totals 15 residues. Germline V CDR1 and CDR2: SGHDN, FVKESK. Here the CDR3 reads CASSHDRGSTDTQYF. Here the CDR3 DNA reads TGTGCCAGCAGCCACGATCGCGGGAGCACAGATACGCAGTATTTT.

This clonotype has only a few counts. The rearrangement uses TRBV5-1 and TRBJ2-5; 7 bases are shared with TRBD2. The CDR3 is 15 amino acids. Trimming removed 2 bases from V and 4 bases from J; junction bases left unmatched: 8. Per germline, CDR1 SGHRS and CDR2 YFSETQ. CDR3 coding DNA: TGCGCCAGCAGCTTCTTGCCGACTAGCACAGAGACCCAGTACTTC. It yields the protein CASSFLPTSTETQYF.

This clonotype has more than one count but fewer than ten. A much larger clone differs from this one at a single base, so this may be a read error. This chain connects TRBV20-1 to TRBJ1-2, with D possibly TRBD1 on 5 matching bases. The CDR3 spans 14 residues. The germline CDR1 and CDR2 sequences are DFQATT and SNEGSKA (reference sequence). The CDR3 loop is CCARDQRTPYGYTF. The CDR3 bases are TGCTGTGCTAGAGATCAGAGGACACCCTATGGCTACACCTTC.

The CDR3 is CASSPDLRNTEAFF. CDR3 sequence (DNA): TGTGCCAGCAGCCCGGACCTCAGGAACACTGAAGCTTTCTTT. The genes are TRBV13 and TRBJ1-1; no definite D call. In germline, CDR1 is PRHDT, CDR2 FYEKMQ (reference sequence). The CDR3 length is 14 residues. V dropped 5 bases and J dropped 1 base, with 11 bases sitting between them.

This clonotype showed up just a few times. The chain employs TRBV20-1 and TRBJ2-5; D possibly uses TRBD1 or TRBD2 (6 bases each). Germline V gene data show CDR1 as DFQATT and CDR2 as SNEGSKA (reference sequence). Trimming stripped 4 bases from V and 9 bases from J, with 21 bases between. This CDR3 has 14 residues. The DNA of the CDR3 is TGCAGTGCTAATATCGGGGGCGCCGGTGCGGCCCAGTACTTC. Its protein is CSANIGGAGAAQYF.

This CDR3 reads CASSLRGEVTQYF. DNA of the CDR3: TGTGCCAGCAGCCTCAGGGGTGAGGTGACCCAGTACTTC. The chain is built from TRBV2 and TRBJ2-5; tentative D call: TRBD1 (6 bases). V lost 6 bases and J 7 bases, leaving 15 bases between the germline ends. Germline V gene lookup returns CDR1 SNHLY and CDR2 FYNNEI. The CDR3 totals 13 residues.

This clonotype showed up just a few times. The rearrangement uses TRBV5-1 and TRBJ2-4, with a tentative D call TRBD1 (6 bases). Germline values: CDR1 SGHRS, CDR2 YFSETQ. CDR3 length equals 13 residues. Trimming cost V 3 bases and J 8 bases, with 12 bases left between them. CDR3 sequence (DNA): TGCGCCAGCAGCTCCACTTCAGGGGACATTCAGTACTTC. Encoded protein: CASSSTSGDIQYF.

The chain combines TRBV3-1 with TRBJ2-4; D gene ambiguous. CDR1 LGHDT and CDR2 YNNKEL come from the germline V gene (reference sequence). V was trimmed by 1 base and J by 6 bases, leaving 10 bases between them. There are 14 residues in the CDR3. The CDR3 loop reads CASSQAGPGNIQYF. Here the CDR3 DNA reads TGTGCCAGCAGCCAAGCCGGGCCAGGAAACATTCAGTACTTC.